This T cell receptor (beta chain) was captured by sequencing in a study of blood T cell repertoires in COVID-19. Looking at the study overall: From the United States, Italy and Spain came samples of acute and convalescent COVID-19. Sources were T cells, B-cell-depleted T cells, or PBMCs; the material itself was cDNA or gDNA.

Original methodology: The assay estimated nucleated cells by amplifying reference gene primers. Repertoires were generated with immunoSEQ multiplex PCR, while TCRdb's copy carries only in-frame clones and drops some. Clone size and V and J calls were adopted from that table, with D and trimming inferred from the DNA. The repertoire holds over 100,000 clones, approximately 80% seen once, with more than 20% in the top ten. Germline V gene data show CDR1 as SNHLY and CDR2 as FYNNEI. CDR3 length: 14 residues. Trimming took off 6 bases at V and 3 bases at J, with 12 bases between the two ends. In this sample, this clone turned up a few times.

The sequence was obtained from a man aged 55 to 70 with acute or convalescent COVID-19. The chain uses TRBV2 and TRBJ1-5; a weak D match, TRBD1 (6 bases). Sequencing used peripheral blood. CDR3 amino acids: CASRRGGNNQPQHF. The CDR3 DNA reads as TGTGCCAGCAGAAGGGGGGGGAACAATCAGCCCCAGCATTTT.